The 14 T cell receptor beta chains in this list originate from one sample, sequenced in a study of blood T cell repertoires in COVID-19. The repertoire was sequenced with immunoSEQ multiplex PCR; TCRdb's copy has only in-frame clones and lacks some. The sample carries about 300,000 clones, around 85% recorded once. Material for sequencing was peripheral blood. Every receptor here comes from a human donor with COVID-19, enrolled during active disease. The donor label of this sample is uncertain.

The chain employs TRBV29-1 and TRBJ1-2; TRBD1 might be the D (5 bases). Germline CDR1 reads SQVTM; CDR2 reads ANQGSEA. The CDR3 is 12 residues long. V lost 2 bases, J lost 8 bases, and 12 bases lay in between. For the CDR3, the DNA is TGCAGCGTTGAACGCAGGGAACAGGGCTACACCTTC. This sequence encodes CSVERREQGYTF.

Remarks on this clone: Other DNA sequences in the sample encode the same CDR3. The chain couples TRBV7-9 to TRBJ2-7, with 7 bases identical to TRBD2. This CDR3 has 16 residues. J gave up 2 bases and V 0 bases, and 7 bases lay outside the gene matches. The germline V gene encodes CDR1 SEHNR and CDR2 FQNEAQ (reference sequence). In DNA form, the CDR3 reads TGTGCCAGCAGCTTAGCGATGGCTAGCGGTACCTACGAGCAGTACTTC. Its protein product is CASSLAMASGTYEQYF.

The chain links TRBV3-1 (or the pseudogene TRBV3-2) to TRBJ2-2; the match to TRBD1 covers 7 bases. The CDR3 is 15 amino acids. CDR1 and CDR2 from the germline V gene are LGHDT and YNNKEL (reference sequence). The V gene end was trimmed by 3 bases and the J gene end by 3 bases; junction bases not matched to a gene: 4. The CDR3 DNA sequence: TGTGCCAGCAGCCAGAGGGGGCACGACACCGGGGAGCTGTTTTTT. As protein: CASSQRGHDTGELFF.

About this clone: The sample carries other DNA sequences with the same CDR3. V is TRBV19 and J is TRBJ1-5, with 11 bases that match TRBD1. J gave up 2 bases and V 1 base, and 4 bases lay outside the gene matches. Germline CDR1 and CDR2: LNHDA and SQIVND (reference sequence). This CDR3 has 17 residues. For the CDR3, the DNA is TGTGCCAGTAGTATAGCACGGGACAGGGGGGGCAATCAGCCCCAGCATTTT. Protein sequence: CASSIARDRGGNQPQHF.

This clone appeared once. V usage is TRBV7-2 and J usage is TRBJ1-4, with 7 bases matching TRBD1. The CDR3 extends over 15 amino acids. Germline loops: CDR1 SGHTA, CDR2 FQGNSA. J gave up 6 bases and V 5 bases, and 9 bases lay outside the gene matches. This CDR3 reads CASSPVTGQDEKLFF. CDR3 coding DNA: TGTGCCAGCAGCCCGGTGACAGGGCAGGATGAAAAACTGTTTTTT.

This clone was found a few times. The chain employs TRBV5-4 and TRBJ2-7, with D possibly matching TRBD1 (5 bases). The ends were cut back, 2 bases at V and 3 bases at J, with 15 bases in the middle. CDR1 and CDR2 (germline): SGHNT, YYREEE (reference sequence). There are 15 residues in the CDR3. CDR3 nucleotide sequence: TGTGCCAGCAGCTTTTTTGGGGCCCTAAACTACGAGCAGTACTTC. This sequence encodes CASSFFGALNYEQYF. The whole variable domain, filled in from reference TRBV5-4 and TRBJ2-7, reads ETGVTQSPTHLIKTRGQQVTLRCSSQSGHNTVSWYQQALGQGPQFIFQYYREEENGRGNFPPRFSGLQFPNYSSELNVNALELDDSALYLCASSFFGALNYEQYFGPGTRLTVT.

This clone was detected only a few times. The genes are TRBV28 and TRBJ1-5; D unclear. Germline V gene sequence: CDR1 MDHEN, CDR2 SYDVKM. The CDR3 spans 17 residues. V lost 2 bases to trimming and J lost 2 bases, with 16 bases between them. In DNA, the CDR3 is TGTGCCAGCAGTTTACTCGGCCCTGCGGTGGGCAATCAGCCCCAGCATTTT. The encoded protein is CASSLLGPAVGNQPQHF.

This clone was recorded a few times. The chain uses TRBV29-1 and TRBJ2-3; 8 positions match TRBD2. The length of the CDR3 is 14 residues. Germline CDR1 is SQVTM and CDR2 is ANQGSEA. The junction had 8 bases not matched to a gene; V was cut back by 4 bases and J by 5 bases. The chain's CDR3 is CSVVVSGGIDTQYF. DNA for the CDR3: TGCAGCGTTGTAGTCAGCGGGGGCATAGATACGCAGTATTTT.

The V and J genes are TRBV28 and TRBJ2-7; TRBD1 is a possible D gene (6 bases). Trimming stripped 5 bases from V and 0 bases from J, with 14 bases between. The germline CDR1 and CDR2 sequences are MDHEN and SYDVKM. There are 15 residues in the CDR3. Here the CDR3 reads CASSLGQLSSYEQYF. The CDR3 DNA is TGTGCCAGCAGTCTCGGACAGCTAAGCTCCTACGAGCAGTACTTC.

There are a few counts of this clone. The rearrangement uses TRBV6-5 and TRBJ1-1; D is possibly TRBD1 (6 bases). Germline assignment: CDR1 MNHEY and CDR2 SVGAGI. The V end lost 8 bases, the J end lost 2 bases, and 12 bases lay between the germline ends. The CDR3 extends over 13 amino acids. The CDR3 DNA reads TGTGCCAGCTACGGACAGCCCAACACTGAAGCTTTCTTT. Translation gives CASYGQPNTEAFF.

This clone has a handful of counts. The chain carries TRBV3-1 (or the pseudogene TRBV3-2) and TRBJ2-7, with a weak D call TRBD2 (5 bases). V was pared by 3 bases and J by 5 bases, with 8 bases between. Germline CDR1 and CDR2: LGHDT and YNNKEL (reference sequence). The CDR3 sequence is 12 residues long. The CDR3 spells CASSHPGNEQYF. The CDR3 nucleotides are TGTGCCAGCAGCCACCCCGGGAACGAGCAGTACTTC.

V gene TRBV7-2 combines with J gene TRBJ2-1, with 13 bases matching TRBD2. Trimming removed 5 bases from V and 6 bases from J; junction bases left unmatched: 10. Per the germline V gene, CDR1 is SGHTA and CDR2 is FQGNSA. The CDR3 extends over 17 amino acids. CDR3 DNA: TGTGCCAGCAGCGCAACCACTAGCGGGGGGGGATTCAATGAGCAGTTCTTC. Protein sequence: CASSATTSGGGFNEQFF.

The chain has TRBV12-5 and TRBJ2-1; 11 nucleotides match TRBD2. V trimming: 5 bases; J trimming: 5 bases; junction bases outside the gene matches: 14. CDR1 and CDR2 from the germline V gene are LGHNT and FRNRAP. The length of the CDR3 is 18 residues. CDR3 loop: CASGTSQGGLAANNEQFF. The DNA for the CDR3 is TGTGCTAGTGGTACCTCTCAAGGGGGACTAGCGGCCAACAATGAGCAGTTCTTC.

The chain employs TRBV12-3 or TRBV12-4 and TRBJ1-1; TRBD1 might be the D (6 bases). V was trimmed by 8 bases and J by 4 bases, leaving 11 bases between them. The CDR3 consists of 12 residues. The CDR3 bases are TGTGCCAGCTCGAGAGGGGGCACTGAAGCTTTCTTT. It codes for CASSRGGTEAFF.